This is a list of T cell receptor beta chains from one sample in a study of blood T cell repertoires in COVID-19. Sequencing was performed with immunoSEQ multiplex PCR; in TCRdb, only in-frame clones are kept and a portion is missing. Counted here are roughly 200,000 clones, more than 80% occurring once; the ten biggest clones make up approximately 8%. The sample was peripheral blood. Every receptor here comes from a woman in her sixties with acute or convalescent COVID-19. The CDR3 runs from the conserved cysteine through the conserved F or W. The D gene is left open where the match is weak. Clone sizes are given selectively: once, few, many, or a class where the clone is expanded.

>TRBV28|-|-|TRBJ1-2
CASSRRQVGYTF
TGTGCCAGCAGTCGCCGACAGGTCGGCTACACCTTC
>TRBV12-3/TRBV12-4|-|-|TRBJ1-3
CASSFGGGNTIYF
TGTGCCAGCAGTTTTGGGGGGGGAAACACCATATATTTT
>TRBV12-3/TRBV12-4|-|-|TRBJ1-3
CASSLGRNTIYF
TGTGCCAGCAGTTTAGGGCGAAACACCATATATTTT
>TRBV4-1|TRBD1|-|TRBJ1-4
CASSQGWTGGLNEKLFF
TGCGCCAGCAGCCAAGGCTGGACAGGGGGACTTAATGAAAAACTGTTTTTT
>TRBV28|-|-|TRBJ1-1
CASTPPGDTEAFF
TGTGCCAGCACCCCCCCGGGGGACACTGAAGCTTTCTTT
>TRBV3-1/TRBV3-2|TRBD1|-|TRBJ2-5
CASSQVTGGVETQYF
TGTGCCAGCAGCCAAGTGACAGGGGGCGTCGAGACCCAGTACTTC
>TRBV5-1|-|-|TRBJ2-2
CASSLGEVAGGELFF
TGCGCCAGCAGCTTGGGAGAGGTAGCTGGCGGGGAGCTGTTTTTT
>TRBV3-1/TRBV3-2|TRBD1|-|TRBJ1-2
CASSASKGTGIGYTF
TGTGCCAGCAGCGCATCAAAGGGGACAGGGATAGGCTACACCTTC
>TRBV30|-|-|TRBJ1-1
CAWTGIMNTEAFF
TGTGCCTGGACCGGGATAATGAACACTGAAGCTTTCTTT
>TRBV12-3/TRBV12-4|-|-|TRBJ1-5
CASSLQFHQPQHF
TGTGCCAGCAGTTTACAGTTTCATCAGCCCCAGCATTTT
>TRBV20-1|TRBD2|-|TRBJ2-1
CSASAIWTSGQSSYNEQFF
TGCAGTGCTAGTGCCATTTGGACTAGCGGCCAATCCTCCTACAATGAGCAGTTCTTC
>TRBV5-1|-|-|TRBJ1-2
CASSLQGMSDYGYTF
TGCGCCAGCAGCTTGCAGGGAATGTCTGACTATGGCTACACCTTC
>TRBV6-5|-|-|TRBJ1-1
CASSYDGTMNTEAFF
TGTGCCAGCAGTTATGACGGGACAATGAACACTGAAGCTTTCTTT
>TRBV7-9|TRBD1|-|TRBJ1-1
CASSLTGNPEAFF
TGTGCCAGCAGCTTGACAGGGAACCCTGAAGCTTTCTTT
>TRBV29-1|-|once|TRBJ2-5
CSVGLALRETQYF
TGCAGCGTGGGGCTAGCGCTCCGAGAGACCCAGTACTTC
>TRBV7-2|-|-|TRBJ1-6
CASSFEASPLHF
TGTGCCAGCAGCTTCGAGGCCTCTCCCCTCCACTTT
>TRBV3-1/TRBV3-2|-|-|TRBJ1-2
CASSPLLDSPVHTF
TGTGCCAGCAGCCCGCTTCTGGACTCCCCGGTCCACACCTTC
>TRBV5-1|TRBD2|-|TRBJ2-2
CASSLAARGSGELFF
TGCGCCAGCAGCTTGGCCGCGCGGGGGTCCGGGGAGCTGTTTTTT
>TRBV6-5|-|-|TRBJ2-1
CASSYSMGGIYNEQFF
TGTGCCAGCAGTTACTCGATGGGCGGGATATACAATGAGCAGTTCTTC
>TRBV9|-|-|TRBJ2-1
CASSVGAGLYNEQFF
TGTGCCAGCAGCGTAGGGGCGGGACTCTACAATGAGCAGTTCTTC
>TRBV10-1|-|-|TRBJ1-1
CASSGARGAGTEAFF
TGCGCCAGCAGTGGGGCACGGGGGGCCGGCACTGAAGCTTTCTTT
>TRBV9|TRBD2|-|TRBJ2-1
CASSVGPGTSGRAEQFF
TGTGCCAGCAGCGTAGGACCCGGGACTAGCGGGAGGGCCGAGCAGTTCTTC
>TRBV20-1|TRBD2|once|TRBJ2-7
CSASPSGRGYEQYF
TGCAGTGCTAGTCCTAGCGGGAGAGGCTACGAGCAGTACTTC
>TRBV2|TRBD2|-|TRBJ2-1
CASSLLAATYNEQFF
TGTGCCAGCAGCCTACTAGCGGCCACTTACAATGAGCAGTTCTTC
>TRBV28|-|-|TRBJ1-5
CASRSGGQPQHF
TGTGCCAGCAGATCGGGGGGTCAGCCCCAGCATTTT
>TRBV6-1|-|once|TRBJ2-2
CASSDRGSGELFF
TGTGCCAGCAGTGACAGGGGATCCGGGGAGCTGTTTTTT
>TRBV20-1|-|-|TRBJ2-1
CSAKGVGEQFF
TGCAGTGCTAAGGGGGTTGGTGAGCAGTTCTTC
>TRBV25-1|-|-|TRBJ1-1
CASTPGGGGNAEAFF
TGTGCCAGCACTCCAGGTGGAGGAGGTAACGCTGAAGCTTTCTTT
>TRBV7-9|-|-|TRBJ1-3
CASSDGAGNTIYF
TGTGCCAGCAGCGACGGGGCTGGAAACACCATATATTTT
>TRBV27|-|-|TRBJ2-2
CASLRGNGELFF
TGTGCCAGCCTCAGGGGAAACGGGGAGCTGTTTTTT
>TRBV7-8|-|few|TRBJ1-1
CASSLDRGAAFF
TGTGCCAGCAGCTTAGATCGTGGGGCCGCTTTCTTT
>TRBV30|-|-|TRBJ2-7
CAWSTSSYEQYF
TGTGCCTGGAGTACCAGCTCCTACGAGCAGTACTTC
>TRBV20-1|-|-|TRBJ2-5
CSVLQETQYF
TGCAGTGTCCTCCAAGAGACCCAGTACTTC
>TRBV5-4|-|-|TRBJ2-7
CASSPGGATAYEQYF
TGTGCCAGCAGCCCCGGGGGAGCGACGGCCTACGAGCAGTACTTC
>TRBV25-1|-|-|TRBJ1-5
CASSVGDNQPQHF
TGTGCCAGCAGTGTAGGGGATAATCAGCCCCAGCATTTT
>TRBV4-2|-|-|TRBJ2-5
CASSRGPDEETQYF
TGTGCCAGCAGCCGCGGGCCGGACGAGGAGACCCAGTACTTC
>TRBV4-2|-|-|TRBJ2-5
CASSQDSRETQYF
TGTGCCAGCAGCCAAGATTCCAGAGAGACCCAGTACTTC
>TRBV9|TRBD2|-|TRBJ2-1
CASSVGSSGSGSEQFF
TGTGCCAGCAGCGTAGGGTCTAGCGGGAGTGGTTCTGAGCAGTTCTTC
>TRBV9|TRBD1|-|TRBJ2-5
CASSVAPDRQETQYF
TGTGCCAGCAGCGTAGCTCCGGACAGGCAAGAGACCCAGTACTTC
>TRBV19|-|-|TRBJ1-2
CASSFSGAGSGYTF
TGTGCCAGTAGTTTTAGCGGGGCAGGATCTGGCTACACCTTC
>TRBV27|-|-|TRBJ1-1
CASSLKAGWNTEAFF
TGTGCCAGCAGTTTAAAGGCAGGGTGGAACACTGAAGCTTTCTTT
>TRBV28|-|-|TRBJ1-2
CASSTISSVYGYTF
TGTGCCAGCAGCACTATTTCCTCGGTCTATGGCTACACCTTC
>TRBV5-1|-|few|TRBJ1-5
CASRWDNNQPQHF
TGCGCCAGCAGGTGGGACAACAATCAGCCCCAGCATTTT
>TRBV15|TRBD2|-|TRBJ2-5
CATSRDHLAGVETQYF
TGTGCCACCAGCAGAGATCACCTAGCGGGAGTTGAGACCCAGTACTTC
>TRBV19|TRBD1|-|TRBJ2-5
CASSMMGQISETQYF
TGTGCCAGTAGTATGATGGGACAGATCTCAGAGACCCAGTACTTC
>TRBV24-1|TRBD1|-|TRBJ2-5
CATGTGALETQYF
TGTGCCACCGGGACAGGGGCGCTAGAGACCCAGTACTTC
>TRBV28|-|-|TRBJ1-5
CASRAQGYSNQPQHF
TGTGCCAGCAGAGCCCAGGGATATAGCAATCAGCCCCAGCATTTT
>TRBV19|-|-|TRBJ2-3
CASSPTDSPTDTQYF
TGTGCCAGTAGTCCTACGGACAGTCCCACAGATACGCAGTATTTT
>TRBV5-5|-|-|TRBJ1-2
CASTPRAGGYTF
TGTGCCAGCACCCCACGGGCGGGAGGCTACACCTTC
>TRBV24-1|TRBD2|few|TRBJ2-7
CATSTAGGLGEQYF
TGTGCCACCAGTACGGCGGGAGGGCTAGGGGAGCAGTACTTC
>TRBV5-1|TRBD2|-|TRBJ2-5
CASSLRTSGSRETQYF
TGCGCCAGCAGCCTCCGGACTAGCGGGAGCCGGGAGACCCAGTACTTC
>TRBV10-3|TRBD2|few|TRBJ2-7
CATSTSGTYYEQYF
TGTGCCACCTCCACTAGCGGGACTTACTACGAGCAGTACTTC
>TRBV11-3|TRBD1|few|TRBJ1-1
CASSRTGGEIPSTEAFF
TGTGCCAGCAGCCGGACAGGGGGCGAGATCCCGAGCACTGAAGCTTTCTTT
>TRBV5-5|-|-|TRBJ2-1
CASSFGGNNEQFF
TGTGCCAGCAGCTTCGGCGGGAACAATGAGCAGTTCTTC
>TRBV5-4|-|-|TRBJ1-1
CASSSPFGSAFF
TGTGCCAGCAGCTCCCCCTTTGGGAGTGCTTTCTTT